This is a list of T cell receptor beta chains from one sample in a study of graft-versus-host responses after intestinal transplantation. The table came from immunoSEQ multiplex PCR; TCRdb's copy has only in-frame clones and leaves some out. Among 33,000 or so clones listed, around 94% were seen once. Sequenced material: PBMCs, taken 16 days after intestinal transplant. The source is a human patient who received an intestinal transplant, so some T cells may come from the graft donor. Each CDR3 is given with its conserved first and last residue. D genes are given only for firm matches. Clone size appears in some rows only: once, few, many, or a class for an expanded clone.

TRBJ2-1 | TRBV14 | TRBD2 | - | TGTGCCAGCAGCCCGGGAATTAGCGGGGGTTTTTACAATGAGCAGTTCTTC | CASSPGISGGFYNEQFF
TRBJ1-6 | TRBV10-3 | - | - | TGTGCCATCAGTGGACACGATAATTCACCCCTCCACTTT | CAISGHDNSPLHF
TRBJ2-7 | TRBV4-3 | TRBD2 | - | TGCGCCAGCAGCCAGGGGACTAGCGGGTTCCCCTACGAGCAGTACTTC | CASSQGTSGFPYEQYF
TRBJ2-7 | TRBV9 | - | - | TGTGCCAGCAGCCCCTGGAGTGCCCTTACCTACGAGCAGTACTTC | CASSPWSALTYEQYF
TRBJ1-1 | TRBV7-9 | - | - | TGTGCCAGCAGCTCCCCGGACAGAGCCCAGATCCCTGAAGCTTTCTTT | CASSSPDRAQIPEAFF
TRBJ2-7 | TRBV5-1 | TRBD2 | - | TGCGCCAGCAGGGTATGGCGGGGGAGCTCCTACGAGCAGTACTTC | CASRVWRGSSYEQYF
TRBJ2-7 | TRBV19 | - | few | TGTGCCAGTAGTTCTTTCTTGGGCAGCTCCTACGAGCAGTACTTC | CASSSFLGSSYEQYF
TRBJ1-2 | TRBV6-1 | TRBD1 | - | TGTGCCAGCAGGGGACCAAGGACAGGGAACTATGGCTACACCTTC | CASRGPRTGNYGYTF
TRBJ2-5 | TRBV7-2 | TRBD2 | - | TGTGCCAGCAGCCCCCGAGTGACCGGACTAGGGGCAGAGACCCAGTACTTC | CASSPRVTGLGAETQYF
TRBJ2-7 | TRBV4-2 | - | - | TGTGCCAGCAGCAGGACGTTTAGTCGGTACGAGCAGTACTTC | CASSRTFSRYEQYF
TRBJ1-1 | TRBV2 | - | - | TGTGCCAGCAGTGAACTTACAAACACTGAAGCTTTCTTT | CASSELTNTEAFF
TRBJ2-1 | TRBV14 | - | - | TGTGCCAGCAGCTCCCTGAGCGAGAACTCCTACAATGAGCAGTTCTTC | CASSSLSENSYNEQFF
TRBJ1-1 | TRBV6-6 | - | once | TGTGCCAGCAGTTACTTGGAGAACACTGAAGCTTTCTTT | CASSYLENTEAFF
TRBJ2-1 | TRBV28 | - | - | TGTGCCAGCAGTTTATTCGTAGGTGGGCCACAGGGTAATGAGCAGTTCTTC | CASSLFVGGPQGNEQFF
TRBJ2-7 | TRBV28 | TRBD2 | once | TGTGCCAGCAGCCCCGGGACTAGGTTTTCCTACTCCTACGAGCAGTACTTC | CASSPGTRFSYSYEQYF
TRBJ2-1 | TRBV2 | - | - | TGTGCCAGCAGGGATTACAATGAGCAGTTCTTC | CASRDYNEQFF
TRBJ1-2 | TRBV5-6 | - | once | TGTGCCAGCAGCTTCGGCTATGGCTACACCTTC | CASSFGYGYTF